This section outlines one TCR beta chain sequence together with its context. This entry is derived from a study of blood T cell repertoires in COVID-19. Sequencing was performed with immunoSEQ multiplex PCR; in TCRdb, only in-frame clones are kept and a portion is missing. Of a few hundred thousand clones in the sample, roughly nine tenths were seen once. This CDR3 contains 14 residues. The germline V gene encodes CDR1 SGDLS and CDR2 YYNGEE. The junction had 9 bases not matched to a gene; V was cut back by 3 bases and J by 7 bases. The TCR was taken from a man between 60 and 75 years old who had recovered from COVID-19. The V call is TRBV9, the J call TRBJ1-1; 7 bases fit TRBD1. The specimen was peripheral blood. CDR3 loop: CASSDSTGAGEAFF. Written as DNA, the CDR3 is TGTGCCAGCAGCGATTCTACAGGGGCGGGTGAAGCTTTCTTT.